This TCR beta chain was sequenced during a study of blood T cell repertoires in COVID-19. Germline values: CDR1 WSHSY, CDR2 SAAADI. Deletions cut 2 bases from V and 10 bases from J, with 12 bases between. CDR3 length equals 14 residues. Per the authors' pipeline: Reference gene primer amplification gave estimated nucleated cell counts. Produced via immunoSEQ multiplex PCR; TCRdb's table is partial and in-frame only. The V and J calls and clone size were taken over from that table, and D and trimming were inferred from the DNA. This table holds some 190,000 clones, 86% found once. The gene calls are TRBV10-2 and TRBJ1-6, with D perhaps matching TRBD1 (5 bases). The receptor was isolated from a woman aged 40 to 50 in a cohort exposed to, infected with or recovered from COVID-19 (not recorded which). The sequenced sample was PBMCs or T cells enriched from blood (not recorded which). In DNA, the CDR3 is TGCGCCAGCAGTGAGGGCAGGGTTCAATCACCCCTCCACTTT. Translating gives CASSEGRVQSPLHF.